One and the same sample provided the 19 T cell receptor beta chains below, sequenced in a study of shared clonotypes between healthy human individuals. CD45RO-negative, CCR7-positively selected cells formed the naive CD8 fraction, excluding terminally differentiated effector memory CD45RA+ cells. The table came from immunoSEQ multiplex PCR; TCRdb's copy has only in-frame clones and leaves some out. The sample comprises roughly 2,000,000 clones, approximately 92% of which are singletons, and about 1.7% rests with the top ten. What was sequenced was naive CD8+ T cells from PBMCs. These receptors originate from a man aged 18 to 30 in good health. Some clones in this sample may be carry-over from other donors' samples.

This chain links TRBV27 with TRBJ1-1, with D perhaps matching TRBD1 (5 bases). The germline gives CDR1 MNHEY, CDR2 SMNVEV (reference sequence). The length of the CDR3 is 13 residues. Trimming took 5 bases from V and 8 from J, leaving 15 bases between them. CDR3 residues: CASSRNGGMEAFF. CDR3 coding DNA: TGTGCCAGCAGTCGGAACGGGGGAATGGAAGCTTTCTTT.

The rearrangement uses TRBV14 and TRBJ2-7, with 12 bases identical to TRBD2. V dropped 2 bases and J dropped 2; count of bases not matched to a gene: 4. Germline V gene data show CDR1 as SGHDN and CDR2 as FVKESK. The CDR3 is 16 residues long. The CDR3 DNA follows: TGTGCCAGCAGCCAATTAACTAGCGGGAGGCCCTACGAGCAGTACTTC. Translating it yields CASSQLTSGRPYEQYF.

The CDR3 bases are TGCAGCGTTCGAGGTGGGAACTACAATGAGCAGTTCTTC. Protein: CSVRGGNYNEQFF. The V call is TRBV29-1, the J call TRBJ2-1, with no clear D. Germline CDR1 SQVTM, CDR2 ANQGSEA. This CDR3 is 13 amino acids long. Trimming removed 5 bases at V and 3 bases at J, with 11 bases between.

The V gene is TRBV21-1, the J gene TRBJ2-2. TRBV21-1 has pseudogene status. This CDR3 is built from 13 residues. DNA of the CDR3: TGTGCCAGCAGACCGACGGACACCGGGGAGCTGTTTTTT. Its protein product is CASRPTDTGELFF.

This rearrangement joins TRBV7-9 to TRBJ2-5; D is undetermined. This CDR3 has 14 amino acids. The germline V gene encodes CDR1 SEHNR and CDR2 FQNEAQ (reference sequence). V was clipped by 0 bases and J by 4 bases, with 9 bases between them. CDR3 in amino acids: CASSLAGVPETQYF. For the CDR3, the DNA is TGTGCCAGCAGCTTAGCTGGGGTTCCAGAGACCCAGTACTTC. Based on the CDR3 plus reference TRBV7-9 and TRBJ2-5, the full variable domain is DTGVSQNPRHKITKRGQNVTFRCDPISEHNRLYWYRQTLGQGPEFLTYFQNEAQLEKSRLLSDRFSAERPKGSFSTLEIQRTEQGDSAMYLCASSLAGVPETQYFGPGTRLLVL.

The CDR3 DNA reads TGTGCCAGCAGCGCCGGCCCCACAGATAACTCCTACGAGCAGTACTTC. The encoded protein is CASSAGPTDNSYEQYF. The chain employs TRBV9 and TRBJ2-7; no reliable D call. The CDR3 runs 16 residues. Per the germline V gene, CDR1 is SGDLS and CDR2 is YYNGEE. With 3 bases removed from V and 0 bases from J, the gap between germline ends came to 16 bases.

This chain joins TRBV28 and TRBJ2-3; 11 bases map to TRBD2. Losses at the gene ends were 4 bases for V and 7 bases for J; bases not matched to a gene: 16. Germline assignment: CDR1 MDHEN and CDR2 SYDVKM. This CDR3 spans 18 amino acids. This CDR3 reads CASSSTSGRAPARNTQYF. The CDR3 DNA reads as TGTGCCAGCAGTTCAACTAGCGGGAGAGCCCCAGCAAGGAATACGCAGTATTTT.

This clone was seen a few times. The chain links TRBV6-6 to TRBJ1-5, with 8 bases fitting TRBD1. The V and J ends lost 7 bases and 5 bases, in that order; junction bases with no gene match: 7. Germline-derived CDR1 and CDR2 are MNHNY and SVGAGI (reference sequence). The CDR3 runs 14 residues. The CDR3 bases are TGTGCCAGCAACTCCGGACAGGGCGATCAGCCCCAGCATTTT. It translates to CASNSGQGDQPQHF.

This sequence joins TRBV11-2 and TRBJ2-7; tentatively, D is TRBD1 or TRBD2 (5 bases each). Germline lookup yields CDR1 SGHAT and CDR2 FQNNGV. The CDR3 sequence is 18 residues long. V dropped 5 bases and J dropped 3 bases, with 26 bases sitting between them. The chain's CDR3 is CASSPRDGPFLGIYEQYF. Written as DNA, the CDR3 is TGTGCCAGCAGCCCACGGGACGGACCTTTTCTAGGGATCTACGAGCAGTACTTC. The entire variable domain, with the rest obtained from reference TRBV11-2 and TRBJ2-7, is as follows: EAGVAQSPRYKIIEKRQSVAFWCNPISGHATLYWYQQILGQGPKLLIQFQNNGVVDDSQLPKDRFSAERLKGVDSTLKIQPAKLEDSAVYLCASSPRDGPFLGIYEQYFGPGTRLTVT.

The chain employs TRBV30 and TRBJ2-7; tentative D call: TRBD2 (5 bases). CDR3 length equals 12 residues. Trimming cost V 1 base and J 5 bases, with 9 bases left between them. CDR1 is GTSNPN and CDR2 is SVGIG in the germline V gene (reference sequence). In nucleotides, the CDR3 is TGTGCCTGGAGTGGGACTGGCGACGAGCAGTACTTC. It yields the protein CAWSGTGDEQYF.

This clone was seen just once. The chain combines TRBV15 with TRBJ1-2; tentative D call: TRBD1 (5 bases). The V end lost 1 base, the J end lost 2 bases, and 8 bases lay between the germline ends. Germline CDR1 is LNHNV and CDR2 is YYDKDF (reference sequence). The CDR3 is made up of 14 amino acids. The CDR3 bases are TGTGCCACCAGCAGAGTCGAGGGGAACTATGGCTACACCTTC. This codes for CATSRVEGNYGYTF.

This chain joins TRBV4-1 and TRBJ2-5; D possibly uses TRBD1 or TRBD2 (5 bases each). The ends were cut back, 0 bases at V and 4 bases at J, with 18 bases in the middle. Germline CDR1 MGHRA, CDR2 YSYEKL. The CDR3 is made up of 17 amino acids. CDR3 DNA sequence: TGCGCCAGCAGCCAAGAGCAGACGGGGCGGGTCGGAGAGACCCAGTACTTC. This encodes CASSQEQTGRVGETQYF.

This chain links TRBV10-2 with TRBJ1-1; D gene uncertain. V lost 6 bases, J lost 7 bases, and 9 bases lay in between. Germline assignment: CDR1 WSHSY and CDR2 SAAADI. The CDR3 consists of 11 residues. The CDR3 sequence: CASRSGIEAFF. CDR3 in DNA: TGCGCCAGCAGATCGGGTATTGAAGCTTTCTTT.

The chain joins TRBV10-3 to TRBJ2-2; 7 bases align to TRBD1. Trimming removed 2 bases from V and 6 bases from J; junction bases left unmatched: 6. The CDR3 is 15 amino acids. The germline gives CDR1 ENHRY, CDR2 SYGVKD. The CDR3 sequence: CAISEPTGMAGELFF. The DNA of the CDR3 is TGTGCCATCAGTGAGCCGACAGGGATGGCCGGGGAGCTGTTTTTT.

This clone was seen a few times. This chain joins TRBV19 and TRBJ1-2; 10 bases align to TRBD1. V lost 7 bases to trimming and J lost 8 bases; unmatched junction nucleotides: 10. The CDR3 length is 14 residues. Per germline, CDR1 LNHDA and CDR2 SQIVND (reference sequence). The CDR3 loop reads CASIDRGLSLGYTF. The CDR3 nucleotides are TGTGCCAGTATTGACAGGGGGCTCTCGTTGGGCTACACCTTC.

A single count supports this clone. The CDR3 DNA is TGTGCCAGCAGCTACCTAAGGGGTAAGGGGAATGAGCAGTTCTTC. Translation gives CASSYLRGKGNEQFF. V is TRBV7-2 and J is TRBJ2-1; D may be TRBD1 (5 bases). Germline lookup yields CDR1 SGHTA and CDR2 FQGNSA. V gave up 4 bases and J gave up 7 bases, with 17 bases separating them. The CDR3 consists of 15 residues. Full variable domain (missing parts from reference TRBV7-2 and TRBJ2-1): GAGVSQSPSNKVTEKGKDVELRCDPISGHTALYWYRQSLGQGLEFLIYFQGNSAPDKSGLPSDRFSAERTGGSVSTLTIQRTQQEDSAVYLCASSYLRGKGNEQFFGPGTRLTVL.

This chain joins TRBV27 and TRBJ2-7; 7 positions agree with TRBD1. The germline V gene encodes CDR1 MNHEY and CDR2 SMNVEV (reference sequence). The ends lost 1 base at V and 1 base at J; junction bases unmatched: 7. This CDR3 has 16 residues. The CDR3 sequence is CASSLFYGQDSYEQYF. The CDR3 bases are TGTGCCAGCAGTTTATTTTATGGACAGGATTCCTACGAGCAGTACTTC.

Comments on this clone: Additional DNA sequences in this sample encode the identical CDR3. The genes are TRBV6-1 and TRBJ2-7; no firm D call. V lost 1 base, J lost 4 bases, and 2 bases lay in between. Germline values: CDR1 MNHNS, CDR2 SASEGT. The CDR3 has 11 residues. DNA for the CDR3: TGTGCCAGCAGTGAAGGGTACGAGCAGTACTTC. It translates to CASSEGYEQYF.

This sequence joins TRBV6-5 and TRBJ1-2; D might be TRBD1 (6 bases). The CDR3 extends over 15 amino acids. CDR1 is MNHEY, CDR2 SVGAGI, per germline. V lost 2 bases, J lost 2 bases, and 12 bases lay in between. The CDR3 DNA sequence: TGTGCCAGCAGTTACGATTTCAGGGGAAACTATGGCTACACCTTC. Its translation: CASSYDFRGNYGYTF.